Each of the 18 T cell receptor beta chains below was sequenced from the same sample in a study of blood T cell repertoires in COVID-19. Here immunoSEQ multiplex PCR was the method, and the copy in TCRdb shows in-frame clones only, minus some. This table has nearly 250,000 clones, about 82% appearing once. Material for sequencing was peripheral blood. These receptors all come from a woman older than 75 with COVID-19, enrolled during active disease.

The V and J genes are TRBV27 and TRBJ1-1, with D possibly being TRBD1 (5 bases). Trimming removed 7 bases from V and 8 bases from J, with 17 bases in between. Germline CDR1 reads MNHEY; CDR2 reads SMNVEV (reference sequence). There are 13 residues in the CDR3. The CDR3 loop reads CASNPRRGAEAFF. CDR3 in DNA: TGTGCCAGCAATCCCAGGCGGGGCGCCGAAGCTTTCTTT.

J is TRBJ2-3 and V is TRBV4-1; D is perhaps TRBD2 (5 bases). The length of the CDR3 is 17 residues. V was pared by 0 bases and J by 0 bases, with 13 bases between. Looked up from germline, CDR1 is MGHRA and CDR2 is YSYEKL. The CDR3 here is CASSQDQRRTSTDTQYF. CDR3 DNA sequence: TGCGCCAGCAGCCAAGATCAACGGAGGACTAGCACAGATACGCAGTATTTT.

The chain uses TRBV5-3 and TRBJ1-1; 7 positions match TRBD1. TRBV5-3 is reported as an ORF; its role is uncertain. V lost 4 bases and J lost 1; bases outside the gene matches: 4. This CDR3 has 14 residues. In nucleotides, the CDR3 is TGTGCCAGAAGCGCGGGACAGCAGAACACTGAAGCTTTCTTT. As protein: CARSAGQQNTEAFF.

The J gene is TRBJ1-2, the V gene TRBV6-2 or TRBV6-3, with 7 positions matching TRBD1. The germline gives CDR1 MNHEY, CDR2 SVGEGT. This CDR3 region has 13 residues. The junction had 2 bases not matched to a gene; V was cut back by 5 bases and J by 2 bases. The CDR3: CASSPTGNYGYTF. As DNA, the CDR3 is TGTGCCAGCAGTCCGACAGGGAACTATGGCTACACCTTC.

The CDR3 bases are TGTGCCAGCAGCTTTGGTAGGGGTAATGAAAAACTGTTTTTT. Translating it yields CASSFGRGNEKLFF. V and J are TRBV7-2 and TRBJ1-4; D perhaps matches TRBD1 (5 bases). Germline values: CDR1 SGHTA, CDR2 FQGNSA. This CDR3 has 14 amino acids. V was shortened by 3 bases and J by 4 bases, with 9 bases between the two germline ends. The variable domain in full, with the rest retrieved from reference TRBV7-2 and TRBJ1-4, is GAGVSQSPSNKVTEKGKDVELRCDPISGHTALYWYRQSLGQGLEFLIYFQGNSAPDKSGLPSDRFSAERTGGSVSTLTIQRTQQEDSAVYLCASSFGRGNEKLFFGSGTQLSVL.

The V gene is TRBV28, the J gene TRBJ1-2; D is perhaps TRBD1 (6 bases). The germline V gene encodes CDR1 MDHEN and CDR2 SYDVKM. Trimming stripped 5 bases from V and 7 bases from J, with 20 bases between. CDR3 size: 15 residues. The CDR3 here is CASSELGQFYRGYTF. CDR3 nucleotide sequence: TGTGCCAGCAGTGAACTTGGACAGTTTTATCGTGGCTACACCTTC.

This chain connects TRBV20-1 to TRBJ2-1; D remains ambiguous. There are 14 residues in the CDR3. Germline lookup yields CDR1 DFQATT and CDR2 SNEGSKA (reference sequence). Trimming stripped 3 bases from V and 4 bases from J, with 13 bases between. The CDR3 DNA reads as TGCAGTGCTAGTTCACAGAAACATTACAATGAGCAGTTCTTC. Amino acid sequence: CSASSQKHYNEQFF.

V and J are TRBV3-1 (or the pseudogene TRBV3-2) and TRBJ2-7; TRBD1 matches 10 bases. V lost 4 bases to trimming and J lost 6 bases; unmatched junction nucleotides: 9. Germline V gene data show CDR1 as LGHDT and CDR2 as YNNKEL (reference sequence). The length of the CDR3 is 15 residues. The CDR3 nucleotides read TGTGCCAGCAGCCCAAGACGGACAGGGGGGGGCGAGCAGTACTTC. Its translation is CASSPRRTGGGEQYF.

V gene TRBV7-9 combines with J gene TRBJ1-1, with TRBD1 matching 7 bases. The length of the CDR3 is 14 residues. The V segment lost 4 bases and the J segment 10 bases; nucleotides outside the gene matches: 12. Germline lookup yields CDR1 SEHNR and CDR2 FQNEAQ (reference sequence). In nucleotides, the CDR3 is TGTGCCAGCAGCTATGAGGGACAGACCCTGGGAGCTTTCTTT. The encoded protein is CASSYEGQTLGAFF.

The chain recombines TRBV19 with TRBJ2-3; TRBD1 agrees at 12 bases. The CDR3 runs to 17 residues. The V and J ends lost 6 bases and 5 bases, in that order; junction bases with no gene match: 12. Per germline, CDR1 LNHDA and CDR2 SQIVND (reference sequence). CDR3 protein: CASSPGSGQGARDTQYF. For the CDR3, the DNA is TGTGCCAGTAGCCCGGGCTCGGGACAGGGGGCACGAGATACGCAGTATTTT. The full variable domain, with the rest looked up from reference TRBV19 and TRBJ2-3, is DGGITQSPKYLFRKEGQNVTLSCEQNLNHDAMYWYRQDPGQGLRLIYYSQIVNDFQKGDIAEGYSVSREKKESFPLTVTSAQKNPTAFYLCASSPGSGQGARDTQYFGPGTRLTVL.

This clone was seen more than once but under ten times. This rearrangement joins TRBV5-1 to TRBJ1-3; unclear D gene. Germline lookup yields CDR1 SGHRS and CDR2 YFSETQ. There are 14 residues in the CDR3. With 2 bases removed from V and 0 bases from J, the gap between germline ends came to 6 bases. The CDR3 DNA reads as TGCGCCAGCAGCTTCTCAGACTCTGGAAACACCATATATTTT. It yields the protein CASSFSDSGNTIYF.

The chain joins TRBV3-1 (or the pseudogene TRBV3-2) to TRBJ2-3, with D hard to call. Germline V lookup: CDR1 LGHDT, CDR2 YNNKEL (reference sequence). V dropped 0 bases and J dropped 1 base, with 5 bases sitting between them. The CDR3 loop spans 14 amino acids. In DNA form, the CDR3 reads TGTGCCAGCAGCCAAGATACTGGCACAGATACGCAGTATTTT. Translated: CASSQDTGTDTQYF.

The V and J genes are TRBV28 and TRBJ2-5; possibly TRBD1 for D (6 bases). The CDR3 has 14 residues. CDR1 and CDR2 (germline): MDHEN, SYDVKM. V lost 5 bases, J lost 2 bases, and 12 bases lay in between. CDR3: CASSTGIGQETQYF. In nucleotides, the CDR3 is TGTGCCAGCAGTACAGGGATCGGGCAAGAGACCCAGTACTTC.

This clone was recorded once. The chain employs TRBV4-2 and TRBJ1-2; 7 positions match TRBD1. CDR1 LGHNA and CDR2 YNFKEQ come from the germline V gene. This CDR3 spans 13 amino acids. The V and J ends lost 2 bases and 8 bases, in that order; junction bases with no gene match: 5. The CDR3 loop reads CASSQSDRVGYTF. CDR3 nucleotide sequence: TGTGCCAGCAGCCAATCCGACAGGGTAGGCTACACCTTC.

The rearrangement uses TRBV19 and TRBJ1-2, with 7 bases lining up with TRBD1. Per the germline V gene, CDR1 is LNHDA and CDR2 is SQIVND (reference sequence). V shed 3 bases, J shed 8 bases, and the junction held 6 bases outside the gene matches. The CDR3 extends over 13 amino acids. CDR3 DNA sequence: TGTGCCAGTAGTATGGACAGGCTTGGGGGCTACACCTTC. It translates to CASSMDRLGGYTF.

The chain employs TRBV7-2 and TRBJ1-2; a weak D match, TRBD1 (6 bases). The CDR3 covers 16 residues. CDR1 is SGHTA and CDR2 is FQGNSA in the germline V gene. V dropped 5 bases and J dropped 8 bases, with 24 bases sitting between them. CDR3: CASSGRQSGGGGGYTF. CDR3 DNA sequence: TGTGCCAGCAGCGGCCGACAATCGGGGGGCGGCGGAGGCTACACCTTC.

V and J are TRBV5-1 and TRBJ1-4; TRBD1 aligns across 9 bases. V lost 4 bases and J lost 8; bases outside the gene matches: 12. The CDR3 is made up of 16 amino acids. Germline CDR1 reads SGHRS; CDR2 reads YFSETQ. For the CDR3, the DNA is TGCGCCAGCAGCCCGCATGACAGGGGGGCGAGGGAAAAACTGTTTTTT. It encodes CASSPHDRGAREKLFF. Together with reference TRBV5-1 and TRBJ1-4, the CDR3 gives the full variable domain: KAGVTQTPRYLIKTRGQQVTLSCSPISGHRSVSWYQQTPGQGLQFLFEYFSETQRNKGNFPGRFSGRQFSNSRSEMNVSTLELGDSALYLCASSPHDRGAREKLFFGSGTQLSVL.

The rearrangement joins TRBV12-3 or TRBV12-4 to TRBJ2-1; 8 bases match TRBD1. This CDR3 has 13 residues. The V segment lost 5 bases and the J segment 9 bases; nucleotides outside the gene matches: 6. The CDR3 reads CASSPQGASEQFF. The CDR3 DNA is TGTGCCAGCAGTCCCCAGGGGGCCAGTGAGCAGTTCTTC.